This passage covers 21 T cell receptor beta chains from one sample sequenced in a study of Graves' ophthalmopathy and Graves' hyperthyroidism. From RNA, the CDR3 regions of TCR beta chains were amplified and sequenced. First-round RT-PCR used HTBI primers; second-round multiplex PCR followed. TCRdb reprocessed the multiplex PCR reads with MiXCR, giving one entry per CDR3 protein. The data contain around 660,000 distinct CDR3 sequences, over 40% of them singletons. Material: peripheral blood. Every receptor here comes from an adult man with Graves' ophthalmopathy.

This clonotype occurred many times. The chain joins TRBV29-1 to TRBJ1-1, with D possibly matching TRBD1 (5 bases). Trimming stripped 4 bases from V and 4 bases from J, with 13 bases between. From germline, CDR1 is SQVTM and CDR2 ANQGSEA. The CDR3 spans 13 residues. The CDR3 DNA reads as TGCAGCGTTGCCCCCGGGACCCTCACTGAAGCTTTCTTT. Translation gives CSVAPGTLTEAFF.

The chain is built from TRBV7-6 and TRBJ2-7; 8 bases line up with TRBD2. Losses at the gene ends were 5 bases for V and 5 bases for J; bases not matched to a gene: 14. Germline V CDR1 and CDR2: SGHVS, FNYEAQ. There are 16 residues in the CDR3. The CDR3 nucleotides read TGTGCCAGCAGCCAAGAGGTTGGGACTAGTCTCGACGAGCAGTACTTC. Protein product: CASSQEVGTSLDEQYF. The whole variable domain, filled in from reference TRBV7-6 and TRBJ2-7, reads GAGVSQSPRYKVTKRGQDVALRCDPISGHVSLYWYRQALGQGPEFLTYFNYEAQQDKSGLPNDRFSAERPEGSISTLTIQRTEQRDSAMYRCASSQEVGTSLDEQYFGPGTRLTVT.

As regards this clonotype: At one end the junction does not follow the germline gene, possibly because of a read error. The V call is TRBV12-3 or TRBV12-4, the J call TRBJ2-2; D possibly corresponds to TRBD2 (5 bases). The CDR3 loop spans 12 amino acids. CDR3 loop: CASSAETGELLF. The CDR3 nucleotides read TGTGCCAGCAGCGCCGAGACCGGGGAGCTGCTTTTT.

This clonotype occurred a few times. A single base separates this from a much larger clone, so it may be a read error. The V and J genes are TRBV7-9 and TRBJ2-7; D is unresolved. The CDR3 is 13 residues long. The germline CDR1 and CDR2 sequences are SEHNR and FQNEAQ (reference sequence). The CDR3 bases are TGTGCCAGCAGCTTACAGGTCGCCTACGAGCAGCACTTC. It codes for CASSLQVAYEQHF.

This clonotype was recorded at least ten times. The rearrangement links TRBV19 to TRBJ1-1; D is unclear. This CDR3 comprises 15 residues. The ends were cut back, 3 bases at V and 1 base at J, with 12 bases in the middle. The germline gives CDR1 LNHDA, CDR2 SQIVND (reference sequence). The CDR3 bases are TGTGCCAGTAGTATTCCGCGACGGACGAACACTGAAGCTTTCTTT. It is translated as CASSIPRRTNTEAFF. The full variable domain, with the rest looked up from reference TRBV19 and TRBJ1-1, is DGGITQSPKYLFRKEGQNVTLSCEQNLNHDAMYWYRQDPGQGLRLIYYSQIVNDFQKGDIAEGYSVSREKKESFPLTVTSAQKNPTAFYLCASSIPRRTNTEAFFGQGTRLTVV.

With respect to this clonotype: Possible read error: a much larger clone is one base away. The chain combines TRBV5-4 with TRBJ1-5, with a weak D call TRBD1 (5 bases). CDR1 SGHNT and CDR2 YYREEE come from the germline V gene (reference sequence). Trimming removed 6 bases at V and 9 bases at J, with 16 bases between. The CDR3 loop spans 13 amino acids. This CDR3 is CASNTGTGRPQHF. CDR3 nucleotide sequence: TGTGCCAGCAACACCGGGACCGGGCGGCCCCAGCATTTT.

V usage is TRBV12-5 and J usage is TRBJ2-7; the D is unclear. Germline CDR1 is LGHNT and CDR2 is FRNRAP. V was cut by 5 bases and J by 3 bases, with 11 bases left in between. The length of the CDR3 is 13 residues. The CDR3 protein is CASGIWTDYEQYF. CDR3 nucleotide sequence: TGTGCTAGTGGTATATGGACCGACTACGAGCAGTACTTC.

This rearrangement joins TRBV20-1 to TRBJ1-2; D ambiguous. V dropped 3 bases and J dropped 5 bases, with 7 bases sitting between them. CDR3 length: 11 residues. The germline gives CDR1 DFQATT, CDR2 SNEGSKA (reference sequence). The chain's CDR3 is CSASREYGYTF. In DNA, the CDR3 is TGCAGTGCTAGTAGGGAATATGGCTACACCTTC.

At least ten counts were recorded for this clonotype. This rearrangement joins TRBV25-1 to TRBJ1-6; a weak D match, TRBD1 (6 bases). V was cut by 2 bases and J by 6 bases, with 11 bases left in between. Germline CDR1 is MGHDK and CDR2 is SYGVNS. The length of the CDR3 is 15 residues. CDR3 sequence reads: CASSERGTANSPLHF. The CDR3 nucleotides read TGTGCCAGCAGTGAAAGGGGGACTGCTAATTCACCCCTCCACTTT.

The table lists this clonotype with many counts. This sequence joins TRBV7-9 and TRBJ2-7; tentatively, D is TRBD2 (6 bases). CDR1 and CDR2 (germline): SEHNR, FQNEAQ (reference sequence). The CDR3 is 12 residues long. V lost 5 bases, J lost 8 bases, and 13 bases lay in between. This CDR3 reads CASSPGGVQQYF. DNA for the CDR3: TGTGCCAGCAGCCCTGGCGGGGTCCAGCAGTACTTC.

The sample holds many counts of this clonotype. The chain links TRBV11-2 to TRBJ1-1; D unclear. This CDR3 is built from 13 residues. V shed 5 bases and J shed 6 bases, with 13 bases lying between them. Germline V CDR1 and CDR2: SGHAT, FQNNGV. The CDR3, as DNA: TGTGCCAGCAGCCTCCCGAGTACGGCTGAAGCTTTCTTT. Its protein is CASSLPSTAEAFF. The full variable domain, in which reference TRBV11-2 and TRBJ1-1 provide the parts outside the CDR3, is EAGVAQSPRYKIIEKRQSVAFWCNPISGHATLYWYQQILGQGPKLLIQFQNNGVVDDSQLPKDRFSAERLKGVDSTLKIQPAKLEDSAVYLCASSLPSTAEAFFGQGTRLTVV.

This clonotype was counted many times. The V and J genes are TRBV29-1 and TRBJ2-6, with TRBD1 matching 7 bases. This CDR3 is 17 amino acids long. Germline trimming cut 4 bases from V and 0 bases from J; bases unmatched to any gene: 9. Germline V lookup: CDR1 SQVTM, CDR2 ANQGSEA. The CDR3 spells CSVGRDRPGSGANVLTF. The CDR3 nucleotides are TGCAGCGTTGGAAGGGACAGACCCGGCTCTGGGGCCAACGTCCTGACTTTC.

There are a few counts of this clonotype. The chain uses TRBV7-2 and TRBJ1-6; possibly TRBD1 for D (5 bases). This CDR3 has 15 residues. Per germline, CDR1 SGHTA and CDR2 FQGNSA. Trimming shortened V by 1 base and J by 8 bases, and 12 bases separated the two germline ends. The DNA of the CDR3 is TGTGCCAGCAGCTTAGTTCAGGGCAGGGATTCACCCCTCCACTTT. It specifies CASSLVQGRDSPLHF.

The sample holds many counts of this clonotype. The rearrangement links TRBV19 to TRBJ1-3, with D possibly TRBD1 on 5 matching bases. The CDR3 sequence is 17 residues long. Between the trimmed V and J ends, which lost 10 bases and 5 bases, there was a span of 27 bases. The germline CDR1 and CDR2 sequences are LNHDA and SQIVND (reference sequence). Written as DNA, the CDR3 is TGTGCCACCTCCCCAGCCCTAGGGACGGCTTTCAGAAACACCATATATTTT. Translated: CATSPALGTAFRNTIYF.

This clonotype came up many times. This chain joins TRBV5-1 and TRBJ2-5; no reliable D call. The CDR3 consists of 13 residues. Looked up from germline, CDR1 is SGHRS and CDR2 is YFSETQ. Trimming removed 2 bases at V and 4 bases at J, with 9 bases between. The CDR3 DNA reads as TGCGCCAGCAGCTTACAAAAACTAGAGACCCAGTACTTC. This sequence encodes CASSLQKLETQYF.

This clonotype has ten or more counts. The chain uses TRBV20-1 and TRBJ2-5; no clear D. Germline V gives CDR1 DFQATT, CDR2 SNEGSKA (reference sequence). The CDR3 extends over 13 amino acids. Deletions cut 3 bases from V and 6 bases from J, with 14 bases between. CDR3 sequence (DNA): TGCAGTGCTAGCAGCCGCTATAGGCAGACCCAGTACTTC. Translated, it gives CSASSRYRQTQYF.

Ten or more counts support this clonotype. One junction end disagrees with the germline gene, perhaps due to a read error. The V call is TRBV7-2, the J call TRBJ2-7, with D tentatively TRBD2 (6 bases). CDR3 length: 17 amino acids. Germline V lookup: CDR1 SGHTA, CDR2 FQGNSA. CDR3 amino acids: CASSLVNLAPFSYEQYF. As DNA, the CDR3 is TGTGCCAGCAGCTTAGTCAATCTAGCGCCCTTCTCCTACGAACAGTACTTC.

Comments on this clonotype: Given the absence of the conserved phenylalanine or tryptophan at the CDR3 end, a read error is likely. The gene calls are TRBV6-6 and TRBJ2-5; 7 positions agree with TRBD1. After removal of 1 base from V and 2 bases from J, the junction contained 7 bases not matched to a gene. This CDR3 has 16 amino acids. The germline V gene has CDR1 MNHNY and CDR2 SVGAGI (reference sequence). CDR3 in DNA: TGTGCCAGCAGTTACTTGGACAGGCCGAAGCAAGAGACCCAGTACTGC. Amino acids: CASSYLDRPKQETQYC.

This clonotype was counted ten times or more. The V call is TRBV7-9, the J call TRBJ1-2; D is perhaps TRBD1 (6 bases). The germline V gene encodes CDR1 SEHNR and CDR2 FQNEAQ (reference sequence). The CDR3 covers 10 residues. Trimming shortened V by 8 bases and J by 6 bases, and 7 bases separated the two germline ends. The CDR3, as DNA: TGTGCCAGCGCAGGGGATGGCTACACCTTC. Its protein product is CASAGDGYTF.

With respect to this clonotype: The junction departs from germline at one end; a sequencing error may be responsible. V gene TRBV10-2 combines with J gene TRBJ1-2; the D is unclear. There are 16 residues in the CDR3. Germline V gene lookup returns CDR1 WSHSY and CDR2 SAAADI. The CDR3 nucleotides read TGTGCCAGCGTTAGGAACGTTCCACCTCAAAACTATGGCTACACCTTC. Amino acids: CASVRNVPPQNYGYTF.

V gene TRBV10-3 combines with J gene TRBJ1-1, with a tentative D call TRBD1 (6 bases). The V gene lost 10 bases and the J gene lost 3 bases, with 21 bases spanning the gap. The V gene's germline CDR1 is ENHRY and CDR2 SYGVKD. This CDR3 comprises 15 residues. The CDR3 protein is CATRTGNYGYTEAFF. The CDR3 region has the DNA TGTGCCACCAGAACAGGGAATTATGGTTACACTGAAGCTTTCTTT.